This T cell receptor (beta chain) was recovered during a study of T cell responses to AZD1222 COVID-19 vaccine. Study results and caveats: Nearly half of spike-specific TCRs reportedly target unmutated variant regions. Sampled repertoires all dated from after the peak T cell response.

The CDR3 has 16 residues. V lost 11 bases, J lost 1 base, and 11 bases stayed unmatched. Germline values: CDR1 MNHEY, CDR2 SMNVEV (reference sequence). Remarks on this clone: Its antigen is still unknown.

Sequencing was performed with immunoSEQ multiplex PCR; in TCRdb, only in-frame clones are kept and a portion is missing. The top ten clones hold 5% to 7.5% of a sample with 85,000 to 100,000 clones, 65% to 90% of them seen once. The TCR sequence derives from an adult in good health. The gene calls are TRBV27 and TRBJ2-1, with 10 positions matching TRBD2. The material was peripheral blood, obtained on day 0 of AZD1222 vaccination. Here the CDR3 reads CASSISGRPSYNEQFF. DNA of the CDR3: TGTGCCTCAAGTATTAGCGGGAGGCCATCCTACAATGAGCAGTTCTTC.